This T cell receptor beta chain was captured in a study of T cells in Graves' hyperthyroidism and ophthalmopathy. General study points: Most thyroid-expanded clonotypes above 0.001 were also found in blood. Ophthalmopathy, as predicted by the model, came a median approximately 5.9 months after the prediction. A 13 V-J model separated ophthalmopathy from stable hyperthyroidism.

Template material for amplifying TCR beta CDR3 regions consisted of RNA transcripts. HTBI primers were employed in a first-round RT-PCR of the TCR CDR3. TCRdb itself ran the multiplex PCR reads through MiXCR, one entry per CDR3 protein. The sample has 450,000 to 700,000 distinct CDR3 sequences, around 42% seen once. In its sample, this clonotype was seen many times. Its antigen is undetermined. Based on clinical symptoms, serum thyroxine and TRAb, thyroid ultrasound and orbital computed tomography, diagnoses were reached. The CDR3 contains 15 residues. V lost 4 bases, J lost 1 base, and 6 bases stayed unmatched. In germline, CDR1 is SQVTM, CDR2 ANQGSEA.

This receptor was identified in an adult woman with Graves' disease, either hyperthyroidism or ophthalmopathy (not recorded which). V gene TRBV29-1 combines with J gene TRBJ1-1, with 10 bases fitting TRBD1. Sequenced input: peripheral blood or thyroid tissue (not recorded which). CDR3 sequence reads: CSVAGTGERNTEAFF. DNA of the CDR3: TGCAGCGTTGCCGGGACAGGGGAGAGGAACACTGAAGCTTTCTTT.